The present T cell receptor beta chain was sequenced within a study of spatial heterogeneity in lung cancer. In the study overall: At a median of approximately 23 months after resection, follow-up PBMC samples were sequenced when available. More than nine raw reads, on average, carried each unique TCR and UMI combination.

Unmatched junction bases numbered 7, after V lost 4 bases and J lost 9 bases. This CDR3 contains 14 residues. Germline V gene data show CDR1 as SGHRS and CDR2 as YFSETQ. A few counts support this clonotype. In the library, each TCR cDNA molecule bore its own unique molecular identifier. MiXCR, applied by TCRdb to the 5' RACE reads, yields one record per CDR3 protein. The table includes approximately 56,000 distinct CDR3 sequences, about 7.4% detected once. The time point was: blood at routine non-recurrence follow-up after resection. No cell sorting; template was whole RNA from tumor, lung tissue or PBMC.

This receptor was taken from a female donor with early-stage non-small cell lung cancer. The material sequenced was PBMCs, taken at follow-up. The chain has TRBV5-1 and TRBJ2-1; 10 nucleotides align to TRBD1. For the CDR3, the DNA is TGCGCCAGCAGCCCGGACAGGGGGGAGGGTGAGCAGTTCTTC. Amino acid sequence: CASSPDRGEGEQFF.